These 30 T cell receptor beta chains share one sample of origin, sequenced in a study of siplizumab effects on memory and regulatory T cells. Assay: immunoSEQ multiplex PCR; the TCRdb copy retains only in-frame clones and omits some. This sample carries some 100,000 clones, approximately 90% of them seen once, and the ten largest clones take about 0.7%. The sample consisted of Tregs sorted from blood. These receptors came from a human donor in good health.

This clone was picked up one time. The V gene is TRBV16, the J gene TRBJ2-3; 8 positions match TRBD2. With V trimmed by 2 bases and J by 6 bases, 10 bases remained unmatched. CDR3 size: 16 residues. Germline CDR1 KGHSY, CDR2 FQNENV. In nucleotides, the CDR3 is TGTGCCAGCAGCCAAGGTGCGGGACTAGTCGATGATACGCAGTATTTT. Amino acids: CASSQGAGLVDDTQYF.

Comment on this clone: Its ends do not fully match the called genes, so a read error is possible. The V and J genes are TRBV6-1 and TRBJ1-2; D possibly corresponds to TRBD1 (6 bases). CDR3 length: 13 amino acids. Germline loops: CDR1 MNHNS, CDR2 SASEGT. CDR3 nucleotide sequence: TGTGCCAGCAGCGAAGACAGGACCTATGGCTACACCTTC. It is translated as CASSEDRTYGYTF.

Many counts were recorded for this clone. The chain employs TRBV5-4 and TRBJ2-7; D unclear. CDR1 and CDR2 (germline): SGHNT, YYREEE (reference sequence). Trimming left V 3 bases short and J 7 bases short, with 11 bases between. The CDR3 has 12 amino acids. CDR3 DNA sequence: TGTGCCAGCAGCTCCACTCTCGGGGAGCAGTACTTC. Protein: CASSSTLGEQYF.

The chain has TRBV6-6 and TRBJ2-3; a possible D gene is TRBD2 (6 bases). The CDR3 runs 15 residues. Trimming shortened V by 2 bases and J by 2 bases, and 11 bases separated the two germline ends. Germline V gene data show CDR1 as MNHNY and CDR2 as SVGAGI (reference sequence). The CDR3 DNA sequence: TGTGCCAGCAGTTACCTCGGGGGATACACAGATACGCAGTATTTT. Its translation: CASSYLGGYTDTQYF.

The chain has TRBV9 and TRBJ1-2; D gene ambiguous. Between the trimmed V and J ends, which lost 3 bases and 12 bases, there was a span of 18 bases. The CDR3 runs 13 residues. CDR1 is SGDLS, CDR2 YYNGEE, per germline. The CDR3, as DNA: TGTGCCAGCAGCGATTTAACCGACAAAAAAGACACCTTC. Protein: CASSDLTDKKDTF.

Only a few counts were recorded for this clone. V and J are TRBV19 and TRBJ1-1; a weak D match, TRBD1 (5 bases). Trimming stripped 0 bases from V and 5 bases from J, with 16 bases between. Per germline, CDR1 LNHDA and CDR2 SQIVND (reference sequence). The CDR3 sequence is 16 residues long. The CDR3 sequence is CASSIDFGGLNTEAFF. CDR3 coding DNA: TGTGCCAGTAGTATAGATTTTGGGGGTCTTAATACTGAAGCTTTCTTT.

The V call is TRBV5-1, the J call TRBJ2-3, with D possibly called TRBD1 or TRBD2 (5 bases each). The CDR3 runs 17 residues. Germline values: CDR1 SGHRS, CDR2 YFSETQ. The germline V and J ends were trimmed by 4 bases and 4 bases, with 22 bases remaining between them. The CDR3 loop reads CASSLRDPSKRADTQYF. The CDR3 DNA sequence: TGCGCCAGCAGCCTCCGGGACCCATCCAAGAGAGCAGATACGCAGTATTTT.

The rearrangement joins TRBV11-1 to TRBJ2-2; 7 bases match TRBD1. The CDR3 extends over 15 amino acids. After removal of 7 bases from V and 3 bases from J, the junction contained 8 bases not matched to a gene. From germline, CDR1 is SGHAT and CDR2 FQDESV (reference sequence). DNA for the CDR3: TGTGCCAGCAACACACTAGGGGGCTACACCGGGGAGCTGTTTTTT. It encodes CASNTLGGYTGELFF.

CDR3 coding DNA: TGTGCCAGCAGCTTAGAACATCAGCCCCAGCATTTT. Protein: CASSLEHQPQHF. V gene TRBV7-9 combines with J gene TRBJ1-5; D uncertain. CDR1 is SEHNR, CDR2 FQNEAQ, per germline (reference sequence). V lost 1 base and J lost 5, with 3 bases in between. This CDR3 comprises 12 residues.

The chain recombines TRBV5-1 with TRBJ1-1; tentative D call: TRBD1 (5 bases). Looked up from germline, CDR1 is SGHRS and CDR2 is YFSETQ. Trimming took 0 bases from V and 1 from J, leaving 7 bases between them. CDR3 size: 14 residues. CDR3 bases: TGCGCCAGCAGCTTGGTGGGGGAGAACACTGAAGCTTTCTTT. Protein: CASSLVGENTEAFF.

The rearrangement uses TRBV6-5 and TRBJ2-1; TRBD1 aligns across 7 bases. Germline loops: CDR1 MNHEY, CDR2 SVGAGI. The ends lost 8 bases at V and 4 bases at J; junction bases unmatched: 8. The CDR3 sequence is 14 residues long. The CDR3 DNA is TGTGCCAGCTCTCGACAGGGCCTTTACAATGAGCAGTTCTTC. It translates to CASSRQGLYNEQFF.

The chain has TRBV10-3 and TRBJ1-5; maybe TRBD1 (5 bases). V shed 6 bases and J shed 2 bases, with 8 bases lying between them. The CDR3 runs 13 residues. Germline-derived CDR1 and CDR2 are ENHRY and SYGVKD. The CDR3, as DNA: TGTGCCATCAGGGGGGAGCGCAATCAGCCCCAGCATTTT. It codes for CAIRGERNQPQHF.

The genes are TRBV6-6 and TRBJ2-5; TRBD2 matches at 13 bases. The CDR3 runs to 14 residues. V trimming: 10 bases; J trimming: 5 bases; junction bases outside the gene matches: 7. Germline CDR1 is MNHNY and CDR2 is SVGAGI (reference sequence). The CDR3: CATGTSGALETQYF. The DNA for the CDR3 is TGTGCCACCGGGACTAGCGGGGCTCTGGAGACCCAGTACTTC.

The rearrangement uses TRBV27 and TRBJ2-2; TRBD1 aligns across 11 bases. This CDR3 spans 18 amino acids. CDR1 and CDR2 (germline): MNHEY, SMNVEV (reference sequence). V trimming: 6 bases; J trimming: 0 bases; junction bases outside the gene matches: 9. CDR3 nucleotides: TGTGCCAGCAGCCCGGGACAGGGGGGTTACGCGAACACCGGGGAGCTGTTTTTT. It translates to CASSPGQGGYANTGELFF.

V gene TRBV6-1 combines with J gene TRBJ2-5, with TRBD2 identical over 15 bases. This CDR3 comprises 15 residues. V lost 7 bases, J lost 4 bases, and 4 bases stayed unmatched. Germline assignment: CDR1 MNHNS and CDR2 SASEGT. The CDR3 sequence is CASNGGLAGGETQYF. CDR3 bases: TGTGCCAGCAATGGGGGACTAGCGGGAGGAGAGACCCAGTACTTC.

The V and J genes are TRBV19 and TRBJ2-1; D not resolved. Per the germline V gene, CDR1 is LNHDA and CDR2 is SQIVND (reference sequence). The V gene lost 3 bases and the J gene lost 4 bases, with 13 bases spanning the gap. The CDR3 spans 15 residues. The CDR3 DNA sequence: TGTGCCAGTAGTATTTCCCAGGTATTATACAATGAGCAGTTCTTC. Translated, it gives CASSISQVLYNEQFF.

This clone came up a few times. The chain is built from TRBV10-3 and TRBJ1-1; D is uncertain. Per the germline V gene, CDR1 is ENHRY and CDR2 is SYGVKD. The CDR3 is 12 residues long. V was shortened by 0 bases and J by 5 bases, with 4 bases between the two germline ends. CDR3 nucleotide sequence: TGTGCCATCAGTGAGTCGGATACTGAAGCTTTCTTT. Amino acid sequence: CAISESDTEAFF.

J is TRBJ2-7 and V is TRBV5-1, with a weak D call TRBD2 (5 bases). Trimming stripped 0 bases from V and 3 bases from J, with 16 bases between. The CDR3 is made up of 16 amino acids. Per germline, CDR1 SGHRS and CDR2 YFSETQ. The CDR3 DNA follows: TGCGCCAGCAGCTTGGTCGTCAGCGGACTGGGCTACGAGCAGTACTTC. This encodes CASSLVVSGLGYEQYF.

This chain connects TRBV28 to TRBJ1-5; D is possibly TRBD1 (6 bases). The CDR3 covers 15 residues. Germline V lookup: CDR1 MDHEN, CDR2 SYDVKM. Between the trimmed V and J ends, which lost 4 bases and 0 bases, there was a span of 10 bases. CDR3 nucleotide sequence: TGTGCCAGCAGTTCAGGGGATCTTAGCAATCAGCCCCAGCATTTT. Encoded protein: CASSSGDLSNQPQHF.

This clone was counted between two and nine times. The chain links TRBV5-1 to TRBJ2-2; D is ambiguous. Per the germline V gene, CDR1 is SGHRS and CDR2 is YFSETQ. CDR3 length: 13 residues. Trimming shortened V by 5 bases and J by 5 bases, and 10 bases separated the two germline ends. CDR3 bases: TGCGCCAGCAGACCAGAGGTAACCGGGGAGCTGTTTTTT. The encoded protein is CASRPEVTGELFF.

The V and J genes are TRBV15 and TRBJ1-2; no clear D. This CDR3 has 14 residues. The V end lost 1 base, the J end lost 0 bases, and 6 bases lay between the germline ends. Per germline, CDR1 LNHNV and CDR2 YYDKDF (reference sequence). The CDR3 here is CATSRGGTNYGYTF. Here the CDR3 DNA reads TGTGCCACCAGCAGAGGAGGGACTAACTATGGCTACACCTTC. Full variable domain (rest looked up from reference TRBV15 and TRBJ1-2): DAMVIQNPRYQVTQFGKPVTLSCSQTLNHNVMYWYQQKSSQAPKLLFHYYDKDFNNEADTPDNFQSRRPNTSFCFLDIRSPGLGDTAMYLCATSRGGTNYGYTFGSGTRLTVV.

V gene TRBV21-1 combines with J gene TRBJ2-7; the D segment call TRBD2 is taken from the table without a DNA check. TRBV21-1 is marked as a pseudogene. The CDR3 consists of 13 residues. CDR3: CASPRDGAEKEYF. CDR3 DNA sequence: TGTGCCAGCCCCCGAGACGGAGCGGAAAAGGAGTACTTC.

This chain uses TRBV2 with TRBJ1-4; TRBD1 matches at 7 bases. The J segment lost 6 bases and the V segment lost 6 bases, leaving 10 bases of the junction unmatched. The CDR3 spans 15 residues. CDR1 is SNHLY and CDR2 is FYNNEI in the germline V gene. Here the CDR3 reads CASSVEQGSDEKLFF. In DNA form, the CDR3 reads TGTGCCAGCAGCGTGGAACAGGGGTCAGATGAAAAACTGTTTTTT.

The chain uses TRBV19 and TRBJ2-1, with a possible D match to TRBD2 (5 bases). CDR1 is LNHDA and CDR2 is SQIVND in the germline V gene (reference sequence). The ends were cut back, 6 bases at V and 8 bases at J, with 20 bases in the middle. CDR3 size: 15 residues. As DNA, the CDR3 is TGTGCCAGTAGGGTCGCTCTCACGAGGGTCCATGAGCAGTTCTTC. As protein: CASRVALTRVHEQFF.

CDR3 amino acids: CASSLVRNEQYF. The CDR3 DNA reads as TGCGCCAGCAGCTTGGTTAGGAACGAGCAGTACTTC. The rearrangement uses TRBV5-1 and TRBJ2-7; no clear D gene. Trimming stripped 0 bases from V and 5 bases from J, with 6 bases between. Germline values: CDR1 SGHRS, CDR2 YFSETQ. CDR3 length: 12 residues.

This chain joins TRBV6-5 and TRBJ1-4; D is unresolved. CDR1 is MNHEY and CDR2 is SVGAGI in the germline V gene. Trimming removed 3 bases from V and 8 bases from J, with 13 bases in between. CDR3 length: 14 amino acids. The CDR3 region is CASSYVPGYEKLFF. Here the CDR3 DNA reads TGTGCCAGCAGTTATGTTCCGGGGTACGAAAAACTGTTTTTT.

The genes are TRBV18 and TRBJ1-5, with 12 positions matching TRBD1. Trimming at V came to 6 bases and at J to 0 bases, leaving 9 bases not matched to a gene. Germline CDR1 is KGHSH and CDR2 is LQKENI. The CDR3 extends over 18 amino acids. CDR3 in DNA: TGTGCCAGCTCTGCCGGGACAGGGGGCCCTTATAGCAATCAGCCCCAGCATTTT. Protein product: CASSAGTGGPYSNQPQHF.

This sequence joins TRBV15 and TRBJ1-2; D might be TRBD1 (5 bases). V was trimmed by 8 bases and J by 7 bases, leaving 17 bases between them. CDR3 length: 13 amino acids. Germline V gene lookup returns CDR1 LNHNV and CDR2 YYDKDF (reference sequence). The CDR3 region has the DNA TGTGCCACCGGGGAGGGGATGGAAGGTGGCTACACCTTC. Translated: CATGEGMEGGYTF.

The chain couples TRBV10-3 to TRBJ2-2, with D possibly matching TRBD2 (6 bases). There are 15 residues in the CDR3. The V and J ends lost 4 bases and 1 base respectively, with 10 bases between them. The V gene's germline CDR1 is ENHRY and CDR2 SYGVKD. DNA for the CDR3: TGTGCCATCAGTGGAACGGGAGTGAACACCGGGGAGCTGTTTTTT. Translation gives CAISGTGVNTGELFF.

The V call is TRBV18, the J call TRBJ1-3; a weak D match, TRBD1 (5 bases). Trimming left V 3 bases short and J 4 bases short, with 16 bases between. Germline V lookup: CDR1 KGHSH, CDR2 LQKENI. There are 16 residues in the CDR3. In DNA, the CDR3 is TGTGCCAGCTCACCGAATGGGGCAAGAAGAGGAAACACCATATATTTT. Protein: CASSPNGARRGNTIYF.